A selection of T cell receptor beta chains follows, all from one sample in a study of control samples from healthy donors and cancer patients. Using immunoSEQ multiplex PCR, the repertoire was profiled, and TCRdb retains in-frame clones only, with some absent. The data hold some 29,000 clones, with 70% to 90% observed a single time. Specimen: formalin-fixed, paraffin-embedded tissue. These TCRs come from a female donor with melanoma. Each CDR3 is given with its conserved first and last residue.

V	J	length	CDR3
TRBV11-3	TRBJ2-2	17	CASSLDDLAANTGELFF
TRBV14	TRBJ2-2	22	CASSQDLVWASGRIRNTGELFF
TRBV3-1/TRBV3-2	TRBJ1-4	16	CASSQDYRRTNEKLFF
TRBV27	TRBJ1-1	17	CASSPQVILRGDTEAFF
TRBV30	TRBJ1-6	17	CAWSVRRGSVFDSPLHF
TRBV6-5	TRBJ1-6	15	CASTGAAPVDSPLHF
TRBV7-9	TRBJ1-1	13	CASSLGSGTEAFF
TRBV20-1	TRBJ1-2	13	CSASNAGDYGYTF
TRBV19	TRBJ1-2	20	CASSSSATGTAVGTNYGYTF
TRBV6-1	TRBJ2-7	13	CASSEVGLYEQYF
TRBV10-3	TRBJ1-5	15	CAISESMGINQPQHF
TRBV4-2	TRBJ1-1	20	CASSLYPRGTGGPEGTEAFF
TRBV19	TRBJ2-4	17	CASSSLSGIGGGNIQYF
TRBV4-1	TRBJ2-1	15	CASRIYPQGGNEQFF
TRBV9	TRBJ2-2	16	CASSVGLAGVAGELFF